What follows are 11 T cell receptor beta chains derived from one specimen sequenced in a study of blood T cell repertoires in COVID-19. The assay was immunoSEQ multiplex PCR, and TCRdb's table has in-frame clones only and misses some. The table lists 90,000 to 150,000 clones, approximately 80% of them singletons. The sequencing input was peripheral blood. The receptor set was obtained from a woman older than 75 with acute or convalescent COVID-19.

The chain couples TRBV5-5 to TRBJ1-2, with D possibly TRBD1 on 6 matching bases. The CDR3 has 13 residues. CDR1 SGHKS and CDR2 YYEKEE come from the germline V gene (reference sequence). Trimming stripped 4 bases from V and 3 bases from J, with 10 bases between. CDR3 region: CASSKDRDYGYTF. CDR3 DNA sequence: TGTGCCAGCAGCAAGGACAGAGACTATGGCTACACCTTC.

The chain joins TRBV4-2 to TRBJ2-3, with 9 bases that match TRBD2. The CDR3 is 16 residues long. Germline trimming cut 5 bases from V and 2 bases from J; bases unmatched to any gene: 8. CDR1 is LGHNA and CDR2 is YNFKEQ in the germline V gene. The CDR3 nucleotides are TGTGCCAGCAGCTCGACGACTAGCGGCCACACAGATACGCAGTATTTT. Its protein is CASSSTTSGHTDTQYF.

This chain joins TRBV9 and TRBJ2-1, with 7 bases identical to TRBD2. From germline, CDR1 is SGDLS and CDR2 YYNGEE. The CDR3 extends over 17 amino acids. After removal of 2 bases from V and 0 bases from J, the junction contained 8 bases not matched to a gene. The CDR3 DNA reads TGTGCCAGCAGCGTGGCTAGCGGAAGGAGCTCCTACAATGAGCAGTTCTTC. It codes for CASSVASGRSSYNEQFF.

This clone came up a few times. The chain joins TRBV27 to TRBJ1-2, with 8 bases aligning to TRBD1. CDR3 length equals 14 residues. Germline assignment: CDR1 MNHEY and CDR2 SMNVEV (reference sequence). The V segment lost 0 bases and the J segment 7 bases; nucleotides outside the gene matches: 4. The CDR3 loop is CASSLSQGAFGYTF. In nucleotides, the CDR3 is TGTGCCAGCAGTTTATCTCAGGGGGCATTTGGCTACACCTTC.

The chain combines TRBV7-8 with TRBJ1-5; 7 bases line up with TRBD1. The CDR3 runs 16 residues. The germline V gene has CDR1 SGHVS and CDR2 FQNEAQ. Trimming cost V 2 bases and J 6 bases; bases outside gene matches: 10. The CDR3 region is CASSLRDSWDGQPQHF. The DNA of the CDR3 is TGTGCCAGCAGCTTACGGGACAGCTGGGATGGTCAGCCCCAGCATTTT.

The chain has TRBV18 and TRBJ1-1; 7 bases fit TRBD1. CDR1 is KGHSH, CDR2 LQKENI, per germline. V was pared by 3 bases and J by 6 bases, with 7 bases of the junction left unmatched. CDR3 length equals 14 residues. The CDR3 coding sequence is TGTGCCAGCTCACCCTCCCGAGGGGGCTCTGAAGCTTTCTTT. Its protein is CASSPSRGGSEAFF.

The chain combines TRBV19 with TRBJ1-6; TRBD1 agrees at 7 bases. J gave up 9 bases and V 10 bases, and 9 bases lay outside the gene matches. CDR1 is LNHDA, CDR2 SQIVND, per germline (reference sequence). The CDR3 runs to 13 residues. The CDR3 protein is CATSGTVRSPLHF. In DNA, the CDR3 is TGTGCCACCTCGGGGACAGTGCGTTCACCCCTCCACTTT.

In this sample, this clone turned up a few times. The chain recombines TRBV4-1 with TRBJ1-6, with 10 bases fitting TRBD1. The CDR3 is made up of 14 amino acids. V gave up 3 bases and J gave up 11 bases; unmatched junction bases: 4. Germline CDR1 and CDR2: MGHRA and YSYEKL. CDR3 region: CASSHPGQGTPLHF. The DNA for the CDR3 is TGCGCCAGCAGCCATCCGGGACAGGGGACACCCCTCCACTTT.

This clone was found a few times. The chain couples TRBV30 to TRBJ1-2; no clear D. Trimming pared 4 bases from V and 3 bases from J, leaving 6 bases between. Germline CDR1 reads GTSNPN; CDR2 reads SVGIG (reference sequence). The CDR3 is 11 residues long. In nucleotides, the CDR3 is TGTGCCTGGAACGCGTACTATGGCTACACCTTC. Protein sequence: CAWNAYYGYTF.

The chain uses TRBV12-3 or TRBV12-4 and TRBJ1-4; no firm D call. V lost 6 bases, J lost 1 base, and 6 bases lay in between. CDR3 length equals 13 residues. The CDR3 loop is CASSPLTNEKLFF. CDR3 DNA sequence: TGTGCCAGCAGCCCTCTAACTAATGAAAAACTGTTTTTT.

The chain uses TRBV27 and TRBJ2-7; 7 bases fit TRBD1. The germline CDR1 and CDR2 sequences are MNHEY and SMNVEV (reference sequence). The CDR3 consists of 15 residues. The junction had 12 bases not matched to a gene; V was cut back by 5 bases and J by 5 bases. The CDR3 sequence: CASSPGTAFSDEQYF. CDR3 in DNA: TGTGCCAGCAGTCCTGGGACAGCCTTTTCGGACGAGCAGTACTTC.